These 26 T cell receptor beta chains share one sample of origin, sequenced in a study of control samples from healthy donors and cancer patients. Only in-frame clones appear in the TCRdb table, and some are missing; sequencing was by immunoSEQ multiplex PCR. The data hold around 170,000 clones, with around 88% observed a single time. Sequencing was done on a sample of blood. Source of these receptors: a young woman in good health.

The rearrangement links TRBV5-1 to TRBJ2-1, with D perhaps assigned TRBD1 or TRBD2 (6 bases each). The CDR3 runs to 16 residues. The germline V and J ends were trimmed by 4 bases and 2 bases, with 16 bases remaining between them. Germline CDR1 is SGHRS and CDR2 is YFSETQ. The CDR3: CASSPDGGGAYNEQFF. The CDR3 nucleotides are TGCGCCAGCAGCCCCGACGGGGGCGGGGCCTACAATGAGCAGTTCTTC.

This clone was counted between two and nine times. This chain uses TRBV7-2 with TRBJ2-5; unclear D gene. The germline V gene has CDR1 SGHTA and CDR2 FQGNSA. The V end was cut by 3 bases, the J end by 5 bases, with 4 bases between. CDR3 length: 11 amino acids. The CDR3, as DNA: TGTGCCAGCAGCTTTTTTGAGACCCAGTACTTC. This translates into CASSFFETQYF.

This clone appeared once. The chain combines TRBV7-9 with TRBJ1-1, with TRBD1 matching over 7 bases. This CDR3 spans 16 amino acids. Germline lookup yields CDR1 SEHNR and CDR2 FQNEAQ (reference sequence). The V and J ends lost 5 bases and 1 base, in that order; junction bases with no gene match: 10. DNA of the CDR3: TGTGCCAGCAGCGCCAGACAGGGCTTTGGGAACACTGAAGCTTTCTTT. It translates to CASSARQGFGNTEAFF.

The V call is TRBV6-2 or TRBV6-3, the J call TRBJ2-1, with 13 positions matching TRBD2. This CDR3 has 15 residues. The germline V gene encodes CDR1 MNHEY and CDR2 SVGEGT. V dropped 6 bases and J dropped 10; count of bases not matched to a gene: 9. As DNA, the CDR3 is TGTGCCAGCAGCCCCACTAGCGGGAGGGGGGGAGAGCAGTTCTTC. Amino acid sequence: CASSPTSGRGGEQFF.

V gene TRBV7-9 combines with J gene TRBJ2-5; D is tentatively TRBD1 or TRBD2 (5 bases each). The length of the CDR3 is 16 residues. Germline V gives CDR1 SEHNR, CDR2 FQNEAQ (reference sequence). V gave up 2 bases and J gave up 2 bases, with 15 bases separating them. CDR3 coding DNA: TGTGCCAGCAGCTTAAGGTGGCAGGGACGACAAGAGACCCAGTACTTC. Protein: CASSLRWQGRQETQYF.

Remarks on this clone: The same CDR3 arises from other DNA sequences in this sample as well. This sequence joins TRBV3-1 (or the pseudogene TRBV3-2) and TRBJ2-7; D is unclear. The V gene's germline CDR1 is LGHDT and CDR2 YNNKEL (reference sequence). V lost 0 bases and J 1 base, leaving 7 bases between the germline ends. There are 14 residues in the CDR3. The CDR3 protein is CASSQEVASYEQYF. In DNA, the CDR3 is TGTGCCAGCAGCCAAGAAGTGGCGTCCTACGAGCAGTACTTC.

The CDR3 DNA reads TGTGCCAGCAGCGAAGGGCAGGTCGGGTTTACTATGGAGACCCAGTACTTC. Residues: CASSEGQVGFTMETQYF. This chain joins TRBV5-8 and TRBJ2-5; D not resolved. CDR3 length: 17 residues. Trimming took 4 bases from V and 5 from J, leaving 24 bases between them. Germline V gives CDR1 SGHTS, CDR2 YDEGEE. The complete variable domain, with remaining parts taken from reference TRBV5-8 and TRBJ2-5, reads EAGVTQSPTHLIKTRGQQATLRCSPISGHTSVYWYQQALGLGLQFLLWYDEGEERNRGNFPPRFSGRQFPNYSSELNVNALELEDSALYLCASSEGQVGFTMETQYFGPGTRLLVL.

This chain links TRBV19 with TRBJ1-5; no firm D call. Between the trimmed V and J ends, which lost 0 bases and 9 bases, there was a span of 9 bases. CDR1 is LNHDA and CDR2 is SQIVND in the germline V gene (reference sequence). The CDR3 runs 13 residues. In DNA, the CDR3 is TGTGCCAGTAGTATAGAACCAGCGGGGCCCCAGCATTTT. This codes for CASSIEPAGPQHF.

V gene TRBV18 combines with J gene TRBJ2-1, with TRBD1 matching over 10 bases. The CDR3 length is 16 residues. Germline V gene data show CDR1 as KGHSH and CDR2 as LQKENI. Trimming at V came to 1 base and at J to 7 bases, leaving 7 bases not matched to a gene. Here the CDR3 DNA reads TGTGCCAGCTCACCACAGGGACAGGGGATTGGTAATGAGCAGTTCTTC. Translated, it gives CASSPQGQGIGNEQFF.

The V and J genes are TRBV5-1 and TRBJ2-7; tentatively, D is TRBD1 or TRBD2 (5 bases each). Germline V gene data show CDR1 as SGHRS and CDR2 as YFSETQ. Trimming left V 4 bases short and J 2 bases short, with 13 bases between. The CDR3 length is 14 residues. CDR3 sequence reads: CASSLEGRAYEQYF. Here the CDR3 DNA reads TGCGCCAGCAGCCTAGAGGGACGGGCCTACGAGCAGTACTTC.

The chain couples TRBV27 to TRBJ1-2; 12 bases align to TRBD1. The CDR3 is made up of 15 amino acids. V trimming: 4 bases; J trimming: 8 bases; junction bases outside the gene matches: 8. Per the germline V gene, CDR1 is MNHEY and CDR2 is SMNVEV (reference sequence). The CDR3 protein is CASSSAGTGGLGYTF. DNA for the CDR3: TGTGCCAGCAGTTCAGCCGGGACAGGGGGCTTAGGCTACACCTTC.

This sequence joins TRBV29-1 and TRBJ1-2; 9 bases are shared with TRBD1. This CDR3 is 15 amino acids long. Germline V gene sequence: CDR1 SQVTM, CDR2 ANQGSEA. V was clipped by 4 bases and J by 5 bases; unmatched bases: 11. For the CDR3, the DNA is TGCAGCGTTGTACCGGGACAGGGAAATGAATATGGCTACACCTTC. As protein: CSVVPGQGNEYGYTF.

V and J are TRBV24-1 and TRBJ2-5; possible D gene TRBD2, 5 bases. The V gene's germline CDR1 is KGHDR and CDR2 SFDVKD. The length of the CDR3 is 14 residues. V was shortened by 2 bases and J by 4 bases, with 10 bases between the two germline ends. The CDR3 DNA is TGTGCCACCAGTGATTCAGCGGTGATAGAGACCCAGTACTTC. Translated, it gives CATSDSAVIETQYF.

This clone was counted between two and nine times. This chain connects TRBV7-2 to TRBJ1-2; possibly TRBD1 for D (5 bases). The germline V and J ends were trimmed by 2 bases and 2 bases, with 12 bases remaining between them. The germline gives CDR1 SGHTA, CDR2 FQGNSA. CDR3 length: 15 amino acids. CDR3 protein: CASSLSQGRNYGYTF. In DNA, the CDR3 is TGTGCCAGCAGCTTATCGCAGGGCCGGAACTATGGCTACACCTTC.

The CDR3: CATRGQLGETQYF. The CDR3 region has the DNA TGTGCCACCAGGGGCCAACTCGGAGAGACCCAGTACTTC. This rearrangement joins TRBV24-1 to TRBJ2-5; the D is unclear. V gave up 7 bases and J gave up 4 bases, with 12 bases separating them. CDR1 is KGHDR, CDR2 SFDVKD, per germline. The length of the CDR3 is 13 residues.

This clone showed up just once. CDR3 DNA sequence: TGTGCCAGCAGTCTCGCTCCACAGGGACAGGTGGATTCACCCCTCCACTTT. This codes for CASSLAPQGQVDSPLHF. The chain combines TRBV6-6 with TRBJ1-6; TRBD1 aligns across 8 bases. The length of the CDR3 is 17 residues. The ends lost 5 bases at V and 8 bases at J; junction bases unmatched: 14. CDR1 and CDR2 (germline): MNHNY, SVGAGI (reference sequence).

The chain uses TRBV5-1 and TRBJ2-5, with 12 bases fitting TRBD1. Germline values: CDR1 SGHRS, CDR2 YFSETQ. Trimming took 3 bases from V and 5 from J; bases not matched to a gene: 5. The CDR3 spans 15 residues. This CDR3 reads CASSWGTGGVETQYF. CDR3 DNA sequence: TGCGCCAGCAGCTGGGGGACAGGGGGCGTTGAGACCCAGTACTTC. Complete variable domain (other parts from reference TRBV5-1 and TRBJ2-5): KAGVTQTPRYLIKTRGQQVTLSCSPISGHRSVSWYQQTPGQGLQFLFEYFSETQRNKGNFPGRFSGRQFSNSRSEMNVSTLELGDSALYLCASSWGTGGVETQYFGPGTRLLVL.

V gene TRBV28 combines with J gene TRBJ2-2, with 9 bases identical to TRBD1. CDR3 length: 15 amino acids. V trimming: 8 bases; J trimming: 5 bases; junction bases outside the gene matches: 9. The V gene's germline CDR1 is MDHEN and CDR2 SYDVKM. The CDR3 DNA sequence: TGTGCCAGCCGACCAGGACAGGGGCGGACCGGGGAGCTGTTTTTT. Residues: CASRPGQGRTGELFF.

V is TRBV29-1 and J is TRBJ2-5, with D uncertain. The germline gives CDR1 SQVTM, CDR2 ANQGSEA. Deletions cut 3 bases from V and 5 bases from J, with 7 bases between. This CDR3 is built from 11 residues. The CDR3 DNA reads TGCAGCGTTGATACTCCGGAGACCCAGTACTTC. Protein sequence: CSVDTPETQYF.

The rearrangement links TRBV18 to TRBJ1-1, with unresolved D. Trimming stripped 2 bases from V and 1 base from J, with 8 bases between. CDR3 length: 14 residues. Germline values: CDR1 KGHSH, CDR2 LQKENI. CDR3 region: CASSPSAGNTEAFF. The CDR3 DNA reads as TGTGCCAGCTCACCATCGGCAGGGAACACTGAAGCTTTCTTT. The variable domain in full, completed from reference TRBV18 and TRBJ1-1, reads NAGVMQNPRHLVRRRGQEARLRCSPMKGHSHVYWYRQLPEEGLKFMVYLQKENIIDESGMPKERFSAEFPKEGPSILRIQQVVRGDSAAYFCASSPSAGNTEAFFGQGTRLTVV.

The chain recombines TRBV4-2 with TRBJ2-5; D perhaps matches TRBD2 (6 bases). This CDR3 region has 16 residues. Trimming took off 0 bases at V and 1 base at J, with 12 bases between the two ends. Germline V lookup: CDR1 LGHNA, CDR2 YNFKEQ. The DNA of the CDR3 is TGTGCCAGCAGCCAAGATCGGAGCGGGCGCCAAGAGACCCAGTACTTC. The encoded protein is CASSQDRSGRQETQYF.

This clone was observed once. The chain combines TRBV6-1 with TRBJ2-7, with D unclear. With 2 bases removed from V and 7 bases from J, the gap between germline ends came to 12 bases. CDR1 and CDR2 from the germline V gene are MNHNS and SASEGT. The CDR3 extends over 13 amino acids. The CDR3 DNA is TGTGCCAGCAGTGAAATTGGCCCTTGGGAGCAGTACTTC. Its translation is CASSEIGPWEQYF.

This clone was observed once. This sequence joins TRBV7-2 and TRBJ2-3, with D unresolved. V was cut by 2 bases and J by 5 bases, with 20 bases left in between. CDR1 is SGHTA and CDR2 is FQGNSA in the germline V gene. The CDR3 contains 17 residues. CDR3 loop: CASSLLSRVGLRDTQYF. The DNA for the CDR3 is TGTGCCAGCAGCTTACTCTCCCGGGTTGGGCTTAGAGATACGCAGTATTTT. The whole variable domain, remainder taken from reference TRBV7-2 and TRBJ2-3, is GAGVSQSPSNKVTEKGKDVELRCDPISGHTALYWYRQSLGQGLEFLIYFQGNSAPDKSGLPSDRFSAERTGGSVSTLTIQRTQQEDSAVYLCASSLLSRVGLRDTQYFGPGTRLTVL.

In its sample, this clone was seen a few times. The chain employs TRBV5-6 and TRBJ2-3, with 9 nucleotides matching TRBD1. V trimming: 4 bases; J trimming: 5 bases; junction bases outside the gene matches: 11. This CDR3 has 16 residues. Germline CDR1 and CDR2: SGHDT and YYEEEE. The CDR3 protein is CASSSGQGYGIDTQYF. The CDR3, as DNA: TGTGCCAGCAGCAGCGGACAGGGGTATGGTATAGATACGCAGTATTTT.

The chain carries TRBV2 and TRBJ2-3, with D perhaps assigned TRBD1 or TRBD2 (5 bases each). Germline CDR1 reads SNHLY; CDR2 reads FYNNEI. Between the trimmed V and J ends, which lost 6 bases and 0 bases, there was a span of 7 bases. The CDR3 has 13 amino acids. This CDR3 reads CASSGDSTDTQYF. CDR3 in DNA: TGTGCCAGCAGCGGGGACAGCACAGATACGCAGTATTTT.

The chain has TRBV7-9 and TRBJ1-1; D call uncertain. Germline values: CDR1 SEHNR, CDR2 FQNEAQ (reference sequence). CDR3 length: 12 amino acids. Trimming shortened V by 11 bases and J by 2 bases, and 12 bases separated the two germline ends. For the CDR3, the DNA is TGTGCCGGTCGGCCCGCCAACACTGAAGCTTTCTTT. This sequence encodes CAGRPANTEAFF.